The rows below give T cell receptor beta chains drawn from one sample of a study of cytomegalovirus exposure and HLA in healthy donors. The table came from immunoSEQ multiplex PCR; TCRdb's copy has only in-frame clones and leaves some out. The sample has 110,000 to 150,000 clones, roughly 70% seen once. Input material: PBMCs. The receptors were gathered from a man aged 30-40 years in good health and CMV-seronegative. CDR3s include the opening cysteine and the closing phenylalanine or tryptophan. D genes are given only for firm matches. Expanded clones are given a class, and other clones once, few, many or no size at all.

size	D	V	J	DNA	CDR3
.	TRBD1	TRBV2	TRBJ2-2	TGTGCCAGCAGTGAACAAGGGACAGAGAACACCGGGGAGCTGTTTTTT	CASSEQGTENTGELFF
.	.	TRBV7-9	TRBJ2-7	TGTGCCAGCAGCCTTGACAGGATCGTTGGCGAGCAGTACTTC	CASSLDRIVGEQYF
few	.	TRBV5-1	TRBJ2-3	TGCGCCAGCAGCAACTGGGGGACTTCCCGAGCAGATACGCAGTATTTT	CASSNWGTSRADTQYF
.	.	TRBV19	TRBJ1-5	TGTGCCAGTAGTATAGGAGGATTGGGCAATCAGCCCCAGCATTTT	CASSIGGLGNQPQHF
.	.	TRBV2	TRBJ2-1	TGTGCCAGCAGTTCCCAGGGGACTGAGCAGTTCTTC	CASSSQGTEQFF
.	TRBD1	TRBV2	TRBJ1-1	TGTGCCACCCGACAGGGGGAGGTAGCTTTCTTT	CATRQGEVAFF
.	.	TRBV7-9	TRBJ2-1	TGTGCCAGCAGCCGATATTCCGGGACTTACAATGAGCAGTTCTTC	CASSRYSGTYNEQFF
.	.	TRBV7-6	TRBJ2-7	TGTGCCAGCAGCCTCCAGGGAAACGGTCCCTACGAGCAGTACTTC	CASSLQGNGPYEQYF
.	.	TRBV11-3	TRBJ1-2	TGTGCCAGCAGCTTAGAAGAGGGGGTAGGGGGCTACACCTTC	CASSLEEGVGGYTF
.	.	TRBV6-5	TRBJ1-6	TGTGCCAGCAGTCGCGCCGGAGGGGACAATTCACCCCTCCACTTT	CASSRAGGDNSPLHF
.	.	TRBV27	TRBJ2-3	TGTGCCAGCAGTTTGATCCCAGGGACAGATACGCAGTATTTT	CASSLIPGTDTQYF
few	TRBD2	TRBV5-1	TRBJ2-5	TGCGCCAGCACCCGGGGGGTCCAAGAGACCCAGTACTTC	CASTRGVQETQYF
.	.	TRBV29-1	TRBJ2-3	TGCAGCGTTCAAAGGGACAGTACTCGGGGGTCCACAGATACGCAGTATTTT	CSVQRDSTRGSTDTQYF
.	.	TRBV18	TRBJ1-1	TGTGCCAGCGCAAGGGGGGGCGACCCCGAAGCTTTCTTT	CASARGGDPEAFF
.	TRBD2	TRBV11-3	TRBJ2-1	TGTGCCAGCAGCCAGCACGGACTAGCGGGAAGTGAGCAGTTCTTC	CASSQHGLAGSEQFF
.	TRBD1	TRBV7-9	TRBJ2-7	TGTGCCAGCAGTTTTCGGACAGGGGGCGAGCAGTACTTC	CASSFRTGGEQYF
few	.	TRBV5-1	TRBJ2-6	TGCGCCAGCAGCCTCTTTGGGACACCCCAAAGCGCCGGCCTGACTTTC	CASSLFGTPQSAGLTF
.	.	TRBV6-5	TRBJ2-5	TGTGCCAGCAGTTCCCCGTGGCCCTTTTGGACCCAGTACTTC	CASSSPWPFWTQYF
.	TRBD2	TRBV7-8	TRBJ2-7	TGTGCCAGCAGCTTGGGGACTAGCGGTTTAAGGGAGCAGTACTTC	CASSLGTSGLREQYF
.	TRBD2	TRBV9	TRBJ2-7	TGTGCCAGCGGCGTAGCTGCGGGGGACCAATACGAGCAGTACTTC	CASGVAAGDQYEQYF
few	.	TRBV28	TRBJ1-5	TGTGCCAGCAGTTTATGGGGGGCGGGAGGCAATCAGCCCCAGCATTTT	CASSLWGAGGNQPQHF
.	TRBD2	TRBV6-1	TRBJ2-3	TGTGCCGGCTCCCCTAGCGGGGGTAGCACAGATACGCAGTATTTT	CAGSPSGGSTDTQYF
few	.	TRBV10-3	TRBJ1-4	TGTGCCATCAGTGCAGGGGATGAAAAACTGTTTTTT	CAISAGDEKLFF
.	.	TRBV25-1	TRBJ1-3	TGTGCCAGCAGTGAATCGCTCGGGGGACCTGGAAACACCATATATTTT	CASSESLGGPGNTIYF
.	TRBD1	TRBV5-1	TRBJ1-5	TGCGCCAGCAGCCCCCTTCCCCGAGACACAGGGGGGCAGCAGCCCCAGCATTTT	CASSPLPRDTGGQQPQHF
.	.	TRBV12-2	TRBJ1-5	TGTGCAAGTCGCCGAAACAATCGGGGGGAAAGGGGCAATCAGCCCCAGCATTTT	CASRRNNRGERGNQPQHF
once	.	TRBV29-1	TRBJ1-2	TGCAGCGTTGGGGCAGCTGATGGCTACACCTTC	CSVGAADGYTF
.	.	TRBV13	TRBJ2-1	TGTGCCAGCAGCTTAGCGGCTCGAGGACAGTGGGATGAGCAGTTCTTC	CASSLAARGQWDEQFF
.	.	TRBV2	TRBJ2-7	TGTGCCAGCAACGCTGAGCGGACCTACGAGCAGTACTTC	CASNAERTYEQYF
.	.	TRBV5-1	TRBJ2-3	TGCGCCAGCAGCTTGGATGGAGAAACGCAGTATTTT	CASSLDGETQYF
few	.	TRBV10-3	TRBJ1-6	TGTGCCATCAGTGAGCAGGGGAATAATTCACCCCTCCACTTT	CAISEQGNNSPLHF
few	.	TRBV19	TRBJ2-6	TGTGCCAGTAGCATCGGACAGTCTGGGGCCAACGGCCTGACTTTC	CASSIGQSGANGLTF
few	TRBD1	TRBV2	TRBJ1-2	TGTGCCAGCAGGGGACAGGGGATCAACTATGGCTACACCTTC	CASRGQGINYGYTF
few	TRBD1	TRBV28	TRBJ1-2	TGTGCCAGCAGTTTACAAGGGACAGGGGGCCTTGGCTACACCTTC	CASSLQGTGGLGYTF
.	TRBD2	TRBV19	TRBJ2-1	TGTGCCAGTTTACTAGCGGGAGGGAATGAGCAGTTCTTC	CASLLAGGNEQFF
once	.	TRBV19	TRBJ1-2	TGTGCCAGTAGTGCGACAGGATCCATTGGCTACACCTTC	CASSATGSIGYTF